The clone carrying this T cell receptor (beta chain) turned up a few times. Its target is not known. This sample stems from a study of human T cells and chemical hapten exposure. Study overall: 2% DPC applied to a 2 cm by 2 cm arm area sensitized donors. Study-level findings and limits: Donors' alopecia may make their immune response differ from healthy people's.

The time point was: patch test 1, 2 weeks after DPC sensitization. Treatment reported: therapeutic diphenylcyclopropenone sensitization with weekly scalp DPC. Blood was collected ahead of every patch test applied. Total RNA came from unfractionated whole blood. The CDR3 extends over 16 amino acids. Unmatched junction bases numbered 12, after V lost 6 bases and J lost 5 bases. TCRdb redid the calling of the RACE reads with MiXCR, one entry per CDR3 protein. The table records some 340,000 distinct CDR3 sequences, under 8% of them present only once. This clonotype was sampled from a woman in her late teens or twenties with alopecia areata. Some clones in this sample may be carry-over from other donors' samples. The chain links TRBV12-3 or TRBV12-4 to TRBJ1-5; 8 bases map to TRBD1. Source: whole blood, taken in connection with sensitization to the hapten diphenylcyclopropenone (DPC). The CDR3 bases are TGTGCCAGCAGCCTGCTGGCAGGGGGCTTCTATCAGCCCCAGCATTTT. Translated: CASSLLAGGFYQPQHF.